Presented here are 17 T cell receptor beta chains from one specimen sequenced in a study of blood T cells in healthy people across ages. Next came a second PCR, run for roughly 6 to 11 cycles, which used a sample-barcoded 5' primer along with a J-beta primer mix. TCRdb used MiXCR to reprocess the 5' RACE reads, holding one entry per CDR3 protein. The sample has roughly 900,000 distinct CDR3 sequences; 45% to 50% are singletons. Sequencing was performed on blood. These TCRs come from a man aged 30 to 39 in good health.

The table lists this clonotype with a count of one. The chain couples TRBV20-1 to TRBJ1-5; weak D call: TRBD1 (5 bases). This CDR3 has 14 amino acids. Trimming removed 6 bases from V and 2 bases from J, with 14 bases in between. CDR1 DFQATT and CDR2 SNEGSKA come from the germline V gene (reference sequence). CDR3 sequence: CSASEGIGNQPQHF. For the CDR3, the DNA is TGCAGTGCCAGTGAGGGGATCGGCAATCAGCCCCAGCATTTT.

This clonotype was seen once. The chain uses TRBV6-1 and TRBJ1-1; unclear D gene. The CDR3 is 15 residues long. The V gene's germline CDR1 is MNHNS and CDR2 SASEGT. V was clipped by 7 bases and J by 1 base, with 16 bases between them. This CDR3 reads CASIRNYRGNTEAFF. The CDR3 region has the DNA TGTGCCAGCATCCGAAACTATCGGGGGAACACTGAAGCTTTCTTT.

The V gene is TRBV29-1, the J gene TRBJ2-7; the D gene is possibly TRBD2 (6 bases). CDR1 SQVTM and CDR2 ANQGSEA come from the germline V gene. V dropped 6 bases and J dropped 6 bases, with 18 bases sitting between them. This CDR3 is 13 amino acids long. DNA of the CDR3: TGCAGCGTGGCAGCCCCCGGGAGCGGCGAGCAGTACTTC. Its protein is CSVAAPGSGEQYF.

The chain uses TRBV7-9 and TRBJ1-5; 10 nucleotides align to TRBD1. With 10 bases clipped from V and 2 bases from J, the junction kept 8 bases outside the gene matches. The CDR3 consists of 15 residues. The germline gives CDR1 SEHNR, CDR2 FQNEAQ (reference sequence). The DNA for the CDR3 is TGTGCCACAGCTGAGACAGGGGGCCGCAATCAGCCCCAGCATTTT. It yields the protein CATAETGGRNQPQHF.

This clonotype was detected once. The chain has TRBV5-6 and TRBJ2-1, with TRBD2 as a possible D gene (5 bases). The CDR3 loop spans 18 amino acids. CDR1 and CDR2 from the germline V gene are SGHDT and YYEEEE. V lost 0 bases and J 0 bases, leaving 16 bases between the germline ends. The CDR3: CASSLAHEPGSSYNEQFF. Here the CDR3 DNA reads TGTGCCAGCAGCTTGGCCCATGAGCCGGGAAGCTCCTACAATGAGCAGTTCTTC. The full variable domain, completed using reference TRBV5-6 and TRBJ2-1, is DAGVTQSPTHLIKTRGQQVTLRCSPKSGHDTVSWYQQALGQGPQFIFQYYEEEERQRGNFPDRFSGHQFPNYSSELNVNALLLGDSALYLCASSLAHEPGSSYNEQFFGPGTRLTVL.

This clonotype was detected only a few times. The chain combines TRBV6-1 with TRBJ1-5; 10 nucleotides match TRBD1. This CDR3 spans 16 amino acids. Trimming took 5 bases from V and 1 from J; bases not matched to a gene: 5. Germline V lookup: CDR1 MNHNS, CDR2 SASEGT. The CDR3 is CASSLGQGISNQPQHF. CDR3 nucleotides: TGTGCCAGCAGTTTGGGACAGGGGATAAGCAATCAGCCCCAGCATTTT.

The genes are TRBV28 and TRBJ2-7, with 8 bases matching TRBD1. V was pared by 8 bases and J by 1 base, with 13 bases of the junction left unmatched. The CDR3 runs to 16 residues. Germline CDR1 MDHEN, CDR2 SYDVKM. The CDR3, as DNA: TGTGCCAGCCACGACCGACCGGGACAGGCGTCCTACGAGCAGTACTTC. This codes for CASHDRPGQASYEQYF.

The sample holds a few counts of this clonotype. The V and J genes are TRBV28 and TRBJ2-1; no definite D call. The V gene lost 2 bases and the J gene lost 2 bases, with 13 bases spanning the gap. CDR3 length: 16 residues. Germline CDR1 and CDR2: MDHEN and SYDVKM. The CDR3 is CASSLRAASPYNEQFF. The CDR3 DNA sequence: TGTGCCAGCAGTTTAAGGGCGGCATCTCCCTACAATGAGCAGTTCTTC.

Regarding this clonotype: Sequence at one end of the junction differs from germline and may be a read error. V usage is TRBV4-2 and J usage is TRBJ2-5, with 9 bases that match TRBD2. The CDR3 length is 17 residues. Germline V lookup: CDR1 LGHNA, CDR2 YNFKEQ. The DNA for the CDR3 is TGTGCCAGCAGCCAAGATCGTATTAGCGGGGGCCAAGAGACCCGGTACTTC. Its protein product is CASSQDRISGGQETRYF.

This clonotype was detected a few times. The gene calls are TRBV7-2 and TRBJ1-2; 8 bases agree with TRBD1. Germline CDR1 SGHTA, CDR2 FQGNSA. The CDR3 has 14 amino acids. With V trimmed by 5 bases and J by 8 bases, 10 bases remained unmatched. CDR3 amino acids: CASSARQGREGYTF. The DNA for the CDR3 is TGTGCCAGCAGCGCGCGACAGGGGCGGGAAGGCTACACCTTC.

The J gene is TRBJ1-1, the V gene TRBV12-3 or TRBV12-4, with 7 bases fitting TRBD1. The trim removed 6 bases at V and 5 bases at J, leaving 3 bases unmatched. This CDR3 spans 12 amino acids. Written as DNA, the CDR3 is TGTGCCAGCAGGAGGGGACAGACTGAAGCTTTCTTT. It translates to CASRRGQTEAFF.

The chain couples TRBV5-1 to TRBJ2-7; D might be TRBD1 (6 bases). Germline-derived CDR1 and CDR2 are SGHRS and YFSETQ. V dropped 4 bases and J dropped 1 base, with 12 bases sitting between them. The length of the CDR3 is 14 residues. Here the CDR3 DNA reads TGCGCCAGCAGCCAAGACAGGCGATCCTACGAGCAGTACTTC. Its translation: CASSQDRRSYEQYF.

CDR3 sequence (DNA): TGTGCCAGCCAGGGACTAGCGGGGTCAGGTTCGGATACGCAGTATTTT. This sequence encodes CASQGLAGSGSDTQYF. The chain combines TRBV12-3 or TRBV12-4 with TRBJ2-3, with TRBD2 matching 13 bases. The CDR3 is 16 residues long. Trimming removed 8 bases from V and 6 bases from J; junction bases left unmatched: 11.

The rearrangement uses TRBV20-1 and TRBJ2-7; D is unclear. The V end lost 1 base, the J end lost 0 bases, and 10 bases lay between the germline ends. Looked up from germline, CDR1 is DFQATT and CDR2 is SNEGSKA (reference sequence). The CDR3 has 14 amino acids. The CDR3 DNA reads TGCAGTGCTAGAGGTCACAGCAGCTCCTACGAGCAGTACTTC. This gives the protein CSARGHSSSYEQYF.

The chain links TRBV6-5 to TRBJ1-2; D might be TRBD1 (6 bases). Germline assignment: CDR1 MNHEY and CDR2 SVGAGI. V lost 6 bases and J 4 bases, leaving 12 bases between the germline ends. CDR3 size: 13 residues. This CDR3 reads CASRPGVAYGYTF. The CDR3, as DNA: TGTGCCAGCAGGCCAGGGGTGGCCTATGGCTACACCTTC.

V gene TRBV12-3 or TRBV12-4 combines with J gene TRBJ2-6, with D perhaps TRBD1 or TRBD2 (5 bases each). This CDR3 contains 18 residues. Trimming removed 7 bases at V and 0 bases at J, with 19 bases between. CDR3 nucleotides: TGTGCCAGCACCAGAGCAGGGAGTCTAAGCTCTGGGGCCAACGTCCTGACTTTC. Protein: CASTRAGSLSSGANVLTF.

This chain joins TRBV7-9 and TRBJ2-7, with a weak D call TRBD1 (6 bases). Germline V lookup: CDR1 SEHNR, CDR2 FQNEAQ (reference sequence). Trimming pared 5 bases from V and 2 bases from J, leaving 13 bases between. The CDR3 is made up of 14 amino acids. As DNA, the CDR3 is TGTGCCAGCAGCCAGAGGGACACCACCTACGAGCAGTACTTC. Translating it yields CASSQRDTTYEQYF.